Described below is a single T cell receptor (beta chain) sequence and its context. Its target is not known. Documented time point: week 11, during vaccination. Each dose of the vaccine consisted of 300 ug of mutant IDH1 20-mer peptide, with topical imiquimod. Each astrocytoma in the donors was new, WHO grade 3 or 4, IDH1-mutant and ATRX-lost. The data stem from a study of a mutant IDH1 vaccine in newly diagnosed glioma. Background on the study: Vaccines began 4-6 weeks after radiotherapy alone, or with temozolomide cycles.

Notes on the study in general: Pseudoprogression appears to have had no connection to changes in top peripheral T cell clonotypes.

Profiling relied on immunoSEQ multiplex PCR, and the TCRdb table lists in-frame clones only, not all of them. The table records about 60,000 clones, approximately 84% of them present only once. The ends were cut back, 6 bases at V and 4 bases at J, with 15 bases in the middle. Germline CDR1 reads KGHSH; CDR2 reads LQKENI. CDR3 length: 14 residues. This chain joins TRBV18 and TRBJ1-2, with D unclear. The sequences come from PBMCs, collected from a glioma patient whose treatment included an IDH1 peptide vaccine. This sequence was found in a woman aged 45-65 years with glioma. CDR3: CASSPSAGPYGYTF. The CDR3 DNA is TGTGCCAGCTCCCCCTCGGCAGGACCCTATGGCTACACCTTC.